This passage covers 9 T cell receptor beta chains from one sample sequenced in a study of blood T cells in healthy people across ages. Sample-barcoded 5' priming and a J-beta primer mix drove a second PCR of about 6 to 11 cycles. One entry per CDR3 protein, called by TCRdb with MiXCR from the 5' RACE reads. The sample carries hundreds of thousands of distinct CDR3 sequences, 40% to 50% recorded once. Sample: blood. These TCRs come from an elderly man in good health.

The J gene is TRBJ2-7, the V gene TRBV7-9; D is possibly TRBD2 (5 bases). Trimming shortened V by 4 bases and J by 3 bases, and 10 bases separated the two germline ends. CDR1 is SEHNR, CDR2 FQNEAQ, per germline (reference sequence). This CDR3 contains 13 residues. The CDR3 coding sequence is TGTGCCAGCAGCTCCCTAGCCCACTACGAGCAGTACTTC. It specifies CASSSLAHYEQYF.

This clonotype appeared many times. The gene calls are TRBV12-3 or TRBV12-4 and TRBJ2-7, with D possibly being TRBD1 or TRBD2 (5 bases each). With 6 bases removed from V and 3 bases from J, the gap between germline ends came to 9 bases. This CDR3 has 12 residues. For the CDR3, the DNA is TGTGCCAGCAGGGGGGACGGCTACGAGCAGTACTTC. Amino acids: CASRGDGYEQYF.

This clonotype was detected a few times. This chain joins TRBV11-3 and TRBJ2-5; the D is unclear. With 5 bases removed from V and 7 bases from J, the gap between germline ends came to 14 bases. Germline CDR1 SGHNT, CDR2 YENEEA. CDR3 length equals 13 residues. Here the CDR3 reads CASSPSSVGTQYF. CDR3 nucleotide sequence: TGTGCCAGCAGCCCTTCCAGCGTCGGGACCCAGTACTTC. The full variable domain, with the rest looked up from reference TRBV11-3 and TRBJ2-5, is EAGVVQSPRYKIIEKKQPVAFWCNPISGHNTLYWYLQNLGQGPELLIRYENEEAVDDSQLPKDRFSAERLKGVDSTLKIQPAELGDSAVYLCASSPSSVGTQYFGPGTRLLVL.

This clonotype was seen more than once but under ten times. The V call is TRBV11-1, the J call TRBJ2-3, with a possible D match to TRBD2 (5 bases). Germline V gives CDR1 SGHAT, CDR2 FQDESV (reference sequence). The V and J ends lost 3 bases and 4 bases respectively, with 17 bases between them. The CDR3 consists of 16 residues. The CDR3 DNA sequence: TGTGCCAGCAGCTTTCGGACGGGGAAGGAATCAGATACGCAGTATTTT. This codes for CASSFRTGKESDTQYF.

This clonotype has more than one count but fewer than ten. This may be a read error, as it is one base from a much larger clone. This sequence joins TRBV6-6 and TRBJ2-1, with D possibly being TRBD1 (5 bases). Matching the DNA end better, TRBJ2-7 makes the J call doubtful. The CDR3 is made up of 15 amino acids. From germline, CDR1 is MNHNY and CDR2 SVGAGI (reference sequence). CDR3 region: CASSLRQGSYNEQYF. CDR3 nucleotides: TGTGCCAGCAGTTTGAGGCAGGGCTCCTACAATGAGCAGTACTTC.

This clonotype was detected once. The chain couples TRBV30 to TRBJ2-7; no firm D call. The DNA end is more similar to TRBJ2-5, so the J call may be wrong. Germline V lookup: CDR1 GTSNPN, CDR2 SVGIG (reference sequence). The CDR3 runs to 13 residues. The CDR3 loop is CAWSKDVGETQYF. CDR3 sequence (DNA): TGTGCCTGGAGTAAGGATGTCGGCGAGACCCAGTACTTC.

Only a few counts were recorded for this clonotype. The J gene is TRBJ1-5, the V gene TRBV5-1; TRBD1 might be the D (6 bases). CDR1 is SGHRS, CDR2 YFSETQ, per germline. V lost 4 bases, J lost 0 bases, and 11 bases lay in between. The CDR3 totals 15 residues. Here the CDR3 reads CASSQDSPSNQPQHF. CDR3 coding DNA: TGCGCCAGCAGCCAGGACAGTCCTAGCAATCAGCCCCAGCATTTT.

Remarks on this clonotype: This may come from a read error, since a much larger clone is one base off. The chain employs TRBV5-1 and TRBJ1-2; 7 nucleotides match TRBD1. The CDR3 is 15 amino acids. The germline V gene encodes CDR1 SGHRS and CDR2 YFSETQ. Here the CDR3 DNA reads TGCGTCAGCAGCGCCCGACAGGGCGAAACCTATGGCTACACCTTC. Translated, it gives CVSSARQGETYGYTF.

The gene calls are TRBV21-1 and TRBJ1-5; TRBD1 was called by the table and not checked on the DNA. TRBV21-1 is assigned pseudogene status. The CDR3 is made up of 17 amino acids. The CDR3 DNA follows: TGTGCCAGCAACTCACGCCGGGCGGGGAGTAGCAATCAGCCCCAGCATTTT. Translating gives CASNSRRAGSSNQPQHF.